What follows are 18 T cell receptor beta chains derived from one specimen sequenced in a study of shared clonotypes between healthy human individuals. Naive CD8 cells lacked CD45RO and underwent positive selection for CCR7, leaving out terminally differentiated effector memory CD45RA+ cells. The table came from immunoSEQ multiplex PCR; TCRdb's copy has only in-frame clones and leaves some out. The table has about 2.1 million clones, 93% seen once; the top ten hold about 1.7%. The specimen sequenced was naive CD8+ T cells from PBMCs. The receptors here all came from a man aged 18 to 29 in good health. Some clones in this sample may be carry-over from other donors' samples.

This clone showed up just once. The rearrangement joins TRBV5-5 to TRBJ1-4, with 7 bases aligning to TRBD1. This CDR3 region has 15 residues. The J segment lost 4 bases and the V segment lost 3 bases, leaving 6 bases of the junction unmatched. Germline CDR1 is SGHKS and CDR2 is YYEKEE (reference sequence). The CDR3 sequence is CASSYTGDRNEKLFF. The CDR3 bases are TGTGCCAGCAGCTATACAGGGGACCGTAATGAAAAACTGTTTTTT.

The chain combines TRBV7-2 with TRBJ2-7, with TRBD1 identical over 9 bases. Germline V gene sequence: CDR1 SGHTA, CDR2 FQGNSA. After removal of 7 bases from V and 1 base from J, the junction contained 5 bases not matched to a gene. This CDR3 region has 14 residues. CDR3 amino acids: CASTGTGTSYEQYF. In nucleotides, the CDR3 is TGTGCCAGCACAGGGACAGGGACATCCTACGAGCAGTACTTC.

The chain couples TRBV30 to TRBJ2-7; unclear D gene. V was trimmed by 2 bases and J by 5 bases, leaving 13 bases between them. Germline V gene lookup returns CDR1 GTSNPN and CDR2 SVGIG (reference sequence). The CDR3 consists of 13 residues. The CDR3 region is CAWSTRLGDEQYF. The CDR3 bases are TGTGCCTGGAGTACGCGGTTAGGCGACGAGCAGTACTTC.

V usage is TRBV27 and J usage is TRBJ2-7, with D perhaps TRBD1 (6 bases). In germline, CDR1 is MNHEY, CDR2 SMNVEV (reference sequence). The CDR3 has 15 amino acids. Trimming cost V 3 bases and J 3 bases, with 15 bases left between them. CDR3 loop: CASSLRGTPFYEQYF. CDR3 DNA sequence: TGTGCCAGCAGTTTGAGGGGGACCCCCTTCTACGAGCAGTACTTC.

The gene calls are TRBV7-9 and TRBJ2-7; 9 nucleotides match TRBD1. Germline V gene sequence: CDR1 SEHNR, CDR2 FQNEAQ (reference sequence). Trimming cost V 5 bases and J 5 bases; bases outside gene matches: 10. The CDR3 runs 15 residues. Here the CDR3 DNA reads TGTGCCAGCAGCGATAGCGTGGGACAGGGAGACGAGCAGTACTTC. Translating it yields CASSDSVGQGDEQYF.

The gene calls are TRBV6-6 and TRBJ2-1; 9 positions match TRBD2. The J segment lost 9 bases and the V segment lost 6 bases, leaving 12 bases of the junction unmatched. This CDR3 is 15 amino acids long. From germline, CDR1 is MNHNY and CDR2 SVGAGI (reference sequence). DNA for the CDR3: TGTGCCAGCAGACACTGGGTAGCGGGAGAGTCTGAGCAGTTCTTC. Protein sequence: CASRHWVAGESEQFF.

Points on this clone: Other nucleotide sequences in the sample specify the same CDR3. The chain employs TRBV27 and TRBJ2-7; no clear D. This CDR3 contains 9 residues. CDR1 and CDR2 (germline): MNHEY, SMNVEV (reference sequence). Trimming took off 11 bases at V and 7 bases at J, with 9 bases between the two ends. The CDR3 is CAPHQEQYF. The CDR3 bases are TGTGCCCCCCACCAAGAGCAGTACTTC.

This chain joins TRBV25-1 and TRBJ1-2, with TRBD1 identical over 7 bases. V lost 7 bases, J lost 2 bases, and 7 bases stayed unmatched. The CDR3 loop spans 14 amino acids. Germline V gene data show CDR1 as MGHDK and CDR2 as SYGVNS. The CDR3 nucleotides read TGTGCCAGCATCCACTCGGGACAGAACTATGGCTACACCTTC. This sequence encodes CASIHSGQNYGYTF.

The rearrangement joins TRBV11-2 to TRBJ1-4; D is unresolved. The CDR3 extends over 19 amino acids. Between the trimmed V and J ends, which lost 1 base and 0 bases, there was a span of 18 bases. Germline CDR1 and CDR2: SGHAT and FQNNGV. This CDR3 reads CASSLVSHVLPSTNEKLFF. The CDR3 nucleotides read TGTGCCAGCAGCTTAGTCAGTCACGTCCTCCCTTCAACTAATGAAAAACTGTTTTTT.

The chain links TRBV7-6 to TRBJ2-7; possible D gene TRBD1, 6 bases. V was shortened by 5 bases and J by 2 bases, with 25 bases between the two germline ends. The germline CDR1 and CDR2 sequences are SGHVS and FNYEAQ. This CDR3 is built from 18 residues. The CDR3 DNA sequence: TGTGCCAGCAGCCATACCCACCCCAGCCCAGGGGTCACCTACGAGCAGTACTTC. Translation: CASSHTHPSPGVTYEQYF.

As concerns this clone: Additional DNA sequences in this sample encode the identical CDR3. The chain has TRBV6-5 and TRBJ2-1; D not certain. Between the trimmed V and J ends, which lost 2 bases and 7 bases, there was a span of 9 bases. The CDR3 has 13 residues. Per germline, CDR1 MNHEY and CDR2 SVGAGI. The CDR3 nucleotides are TGTGCCAGCAGTTACCCTGAGCTGAATGAGCAGTTCTTC. Translation: CASSYPELNEQFF.

The chain couples TRBV7-6 to TRBJ1-1; no clear D. Germline loops: CDR1 SGHVS, CDR2 FNYEAQ. V dropped 3 bases and J dropped 0 bases, with 8 bases sitting between them. CDR3 length equals 14 residues. CDR3 DNA sequence: TGTGCCAGCAGCTTCACTGACATGAACACTGAAGCTTTCTTT. Encoded protein: CASSFTDMNTEAFF.

The rearrangement links TRBV5-1 to TRBJ2-7, with a possible D match to TRBD1 (5 bases). V was trimmed by 4 bases and J by 0 bases, leaving 11 bases between them. Germline CDR1 is SGHRS and CDR2 is YFSETQ. There are 14 residues in the CDR3. CDR3 sequence reads: CASSKGSDSYEQYF. In DNA, the CDR3 is TGCGCCAGCAGCAAGGGGTCGGACTCCTACGAGCAGTACTTC.

The V gene is TRBV15, the J gene TRBJ2-5; tentatively, D is TRBD1 (6 bases). V lost 4 bases to trimming and J lost 4 bases, with 16 bases between them. The CDR3 spans 15 residues. CDR1 is LNHNV, CDR2 YYDKDF, per germline (reference sequence). The CDR3 DNA reads TGTGCCACCAGCAACCCCCACAGGGTAGGAGAGACCCAGTACTTC. The encoded protein is CATSNPHRVGETQYF.

The chain uses TRBV9 and TRBJ2-7; possibly TRBD2 for D (6 bases). Germline V gene sequence: CDR1 SGDLS, CDR2 YYNGEE. V lost 3 bases and J lost 2, with 18 bases in between. The CDR3 length is 16 residues. In DNA form, the CDR3 reads TGTGCCAGCAGCGAAACCTTAGCGGCGGCGACCTACGAGCAGTACTTC. Translating gives CASSETLAAATYEQYF.

The V and J genes are TRBV19 and TRBJ2-7; D ambiguous. CDR3 length equals 14 residues. Trimming cost V 5 bases and J 0 bases, with 11 bases left between them. The germline V gene encodes CDR1 LNHDA and CDR2 SQIVND (reference sequence). CDR3 protein: CASSALGSSYEQYF. CDR3 in DNA: TGTGCCAGTAGTGCTCTCGGGTCCTCCTACGAGCAGTACTTC.

V is TRBV28 and J is TRBJ2-7; D perhaps matches TRBD1 (6 bases). In germline, CDR1 is MDHEN, CDR2 SYDVKM. CDR3 length: 12 residues. With 5 bases removed from V and 6 bases from J, the gap between germline ends came to 11 bases. The CDR3 sequence: CASSGQGSEQYF. The CDR3 DNA reads TGTGCCAGCAGTGGGCAGGGGAGCGAGCAGTACTTC. Drawing the rest from reference TRBV28 and TRBJ2-7, the complete variable domain is DVKVTQSSRYLVKRTGEKVFLECVQDMDHENMFWYRQDPGLGLRLIYFSYDVKMKEKGDIPEGYSVSREKKERFSLILESASTNQTSMYLCASSGQGSEQYFGPGTRLTVT.

The CDR3 loop is CATSRDGSRDGDTQYF. CDR3 bases: TGTGCCACCAGCAGAGACGGTTCCCGGGACGGGGATACGCAGTATTTT. This chain connects TRBV15 to TRBJ2-3, with D tentatively TRBD1 or TRBD2 (5 bases each). The CDR3 runs 16 residues. Trimming removed 0 bases at V and 6 bases at J, with 16 bases between. From germline, CDR1 is LNHNV and CDR2 YYDKDF (reference sequence).